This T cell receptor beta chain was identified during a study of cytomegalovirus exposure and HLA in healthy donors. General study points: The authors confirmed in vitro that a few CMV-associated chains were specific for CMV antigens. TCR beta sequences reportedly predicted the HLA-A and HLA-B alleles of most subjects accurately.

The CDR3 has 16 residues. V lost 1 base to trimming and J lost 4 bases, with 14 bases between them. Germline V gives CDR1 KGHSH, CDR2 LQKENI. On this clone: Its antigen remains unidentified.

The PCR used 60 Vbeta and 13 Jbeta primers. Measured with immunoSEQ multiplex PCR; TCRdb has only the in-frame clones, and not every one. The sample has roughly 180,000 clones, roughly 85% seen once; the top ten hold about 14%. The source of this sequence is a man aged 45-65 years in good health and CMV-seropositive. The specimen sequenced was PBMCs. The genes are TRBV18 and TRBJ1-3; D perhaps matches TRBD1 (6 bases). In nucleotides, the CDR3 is TGTGCCAGCTCACCACGGGGGCCTTCTCCGGGAAACACCATATATTTT. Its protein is CASSPRGPSPGNTIYF. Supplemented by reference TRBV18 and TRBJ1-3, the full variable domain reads NAGVMQNPRHLVRRRGQEARLRCSPMKGHSHVYWYRQLPEEGLKFMVYLQKENIIDESGMPKERFSAEFPKEGPSILRIQQVVRGDSAAYFCASSPRGPSPGNTIYFGEGSWLTVV.